The 14 T cell receptor beta chains given below trace back to one sample, sequenced in a study of sequential checkpoint blockade in melanoma. TCRdb's table, derived via immunoSEQ multiplex PCR, lists solely in-frame clones and lacks some. In the table there are about 20,000 clones, 45% to 65% of which are singletons. As for treatment: randomized to nivolumab then ipilimumab (arm A) or the reverse (arm B). Sequenced here: CD8+ T cells sorted from blood (inferred from file names), sampled from a patient given nivolumab and ipilimumab in sequence. The receptors shown here come from a human donor with melanoma.

This clone is deemed medium-sized (0.01 to 0.1%). The DNA for the CDR3 is TGTGCCAGTAGTATCCTAGCGGGGGCGAACACCGGGGAGCTGTTTTTT. Amino acids: CASSILAGANTGELFF. The chain recombines TRBV19 with TRBJ2-2; the match to TRBD2 covers 10 bases. Germline CDR1 LNHDA, CDR2 SQIVND (reference sequence). The CDR3 runs 16 residues. Germline trimming cut 3 bases from V and 0 bases from J; bases unmatched to any gene: 1.

The chain employs TRBV11-2 and TRBJ1-6, with a weak D call TRBD1 (6 bases). This CDR3 comprises 15 residues. V lost 4 bases and J 12 bases, leaving 19 bases between the germline ends. The germline gives CDR1 SGHAT, CDR2 FQNNGV. Here the CDR3 DNA reads TGTGCCAGCAGCTCCCGCAGGGGCCTATTCGTACCCCTCCACTTT. This translates into CASSSRRGLFVPLHF.

V gene TRBV21-1 combines with J gene TRBJ1-2; the table assigns TRBD1, which was not confirmed against the DNA. TRBV21-1 is labeled a pseudogene. This CDR3 spans 16 amino acids. This chain's CDR3 is CASTLGATGVTYGYTF. DNA of the CDR3: TGTGCCAGCACCTTGGGGGCAACCGGGGTAACCTATGGCTACACCTTC.

This clone occurred many times. V and J are TRBV5-3 and TRBJ2-1; D is uncertain. Being an ORF, TRBV5-3 has a function that is uncertain. V lost 8 bases to trimming and J lost 5 bases, with 14 bases between them. The CDR3 spans 13 residues. The CDR3 nucleotides are TGTGCCAGCAGCCTCTTCACGGACAATGAGCAGTTCTTC. Its protein product is CASSLFTDNEQFF.

The gene calls are TRBV11-2 and TRBJ1-1; a possible D gene is TRBD1 (5 bases). CDR3 length: 15 residues. The V gene's germline CDR1 is SGHAT and CDR2 FQNNGV. V lost 1 base and J 1 base, leaving 10 bases between the germline ends. CDR3: CASSLVPRENTEAFF. The CDR3, as DNA: TGTGCCAGCAGCTTAGTACCCAGGGAGAACACTGAAGCTTTCTTT.

The rearrangement uses TRBV19 and TRBJ2-2, with TRBD1 matching over 7 bases. V shed 3 bases, J shed 1 base, and the junction held 8 bases outside the gene matches. The CDR3 is 17 amino acids. Germline CDR1 and CDR2: LNHDA and SQIVND (reference sequence). In DNA, the CDR3 is TGTGCCAGTAGTATCCCCCCGGGACAGAAGAACACCGGGGAGCTGTTTTTT. It specifies CASSIPPGQKNTGELFF.

This chain links TRBV7-3 with TRBJ2-6; a weak D match, TRBD2 (5 bases). The V end lost 0 bases, the J end lost 0 bases, and 12 bases lay between the germline ends. In germline, CDR1 is SGHTA, CDR2 FQGTGA. The CDR3 loop spans 18 amino acids. CDR3: CASSLTGLPSSGANVLTF. The CDR3 coding sequence is TGTGCCAGCAGCTTAACTGGACTGCCTAGCTCTGGGGCCAACGTCCTGACTTTC. Supplemented by reference TRBV7-3 and TRBJ2-6, the full variable domain reads GAGVSQTPSNKVTEKGKYVELRCDPISGHTALYWYRQSLGQGPEFLIYFQGTGAADDSGLPNDRFFAVRPEGSVSTLKIQRTERGDSAVYLCASSLTGLPSSGANVLTFGAGSRLTVL.

In DNA form, the CDR3 reads TGTGCCAGCAGGCTCGGGACTACGGAAGGCACCGGGGAGCTGTTTTTT. It translates to CASRLGTTEGTGELFF. The gene calls are TRBV7-9 and TRBJ2-2, with 7 nucleotides matching TRBD2. Germline CDR1 SEHNR, CDR2 FQNEAQ (reference sequence). The CDR3 is 16 residues long. V trimming: 6 bases; J trimming: 4 bases; junction bases outside the gene matches: 11.

The V and J genes are TRBV2 and TRBJ2-5; 7 bases map to TRBD1. The CDR3 consists of 16 residues. The trim removed 1 base at V and 2 bases at J, leaving 7 bases unmatched. Germline V gene sequence: CDR1 SNHLY, CDR2 FYNNEI. CDR3 nucleotide sequence: TGTGCCAGCAGTGAAGGGGTGACAGGGTTACAAGAGACCCAGTACTTC. Encoded protein: CASSEGVTGLQETQYF.

This clone was counted once. This chain joins TRBV27 and TRBJ2-3, with 8 bases lining up with TRBD2. V lost 4 bases to trimming and J lost 0 bases; unmatched junction nucleotides: 3. This CDR3 is built from 15 residues. CDR1 and CDR2 (germline): MNHEY, SMNVEV (reference sequence). As DNA, the CDR3 is TGTGCCAGCAGTTCAGCGGGGGCTAGCACAGATACGCAGTATTTT. Translated: CASSSAGASTDTQYF.

This chain joins TRBV7-9 and TRBJ2-1; maybe TRBD1 (5 bases). Germline values: CDR1 SEHNR, CDR2 FQNEAQ (reference sequence). There are 12 residues in the CDR3. V was pared by 4 bases and J by 4 bases, with 5 bases between. The CDR3 loop reads CASSSGYNEQFF. The CDR3 DNA is TGTGCCAGCAGCTCAGGGTACAATGAGCAGTTCTTC.

CDR3 region: CAISEFGSDDEQFF. In nucleotides, the CDR3 is TGTGCCATCAGTGAGTTTGGCAGTGATGATGAGCAGTTCTTC. This chain joins TRBV10-3 and TRBJ2-1, with D hard to call. Trimming cost V 1 base and J 8 bases, with 12 bases left between them. This CDR3 has 14 amino acids. Germline V gene data show CDR1 as ENHRY and CDR2 as SYGVKD.

The chain carries TRBV5-4 and TRBJ1-1; D is possibly TRBD1 (6 bases). This CDR3 is 16 amino acids long. Trimming took 1 base from V and 10 from J, leaving 23 bases between them. Germline CDR1 and CDR2: SGHNT and YYREEE (reference sequence). This chain's CDR3 is CASSLWSQGTTQGAFF. In nucleotides, the CDR3 is TGTGCCAGCAGCTTGTGGTCTCAGGGGACTACTCAGGGAGCTTTCTTT.

This clone showed up just once. The chain recombines TRBV5-1 with TRBJ2-5, with 13 bases fitting TRBD2. Per the germline V gene, CDR1 is SGHRS and CDR2 is YFSETQ. J was trimmed by 0 bases and V by 4 bases; bases with no gene match: 9. The CDR3 loop spans 18 amino acids. The CDR3 sequence: CASSEGTSGTPYQETQYF. In DNA, the CDR3 is TGCGCCAGCAGCGAGGGGACTAGCGGGACTCCGTACCAAGAGACCCAGTACTTC.